This is a list of T cell receptor beta chains from one sample in a study of shared clonotypes between healthy human individuals. Sequenced by immunoSEQ multiplex PCR; TCRdb stores in-frame clones only, minus some. The sample comprises about 510,000 clones, around 74% of which are singletons, and approximately 12% rests with the top ten. The sequenced sample was PBMCs. The receptors were sampled from a woman in her thirties or forties in good health. Some clones in this sample may be carry-over from other donors' samples. The CDR3 runs from the conserved cysteine through the conserved F or W. The D gene is left open where the match is weak. The size entry is marked missing in some rows and otherwise reads once, few, many or a size class.

d_gene	abundance	v_gene	j_gene	CDR3nt	CDR3aa
TRBD1	-	TRBV4-2	TRBJ2-1	TGTGCCAGCAGCCAAGAGGACAGGGGCTATGAGCAGTTCTTC	CASSQEDRGYEQFF
-	few	TRBV28	TRBJ2-7	TGTGCCAGCAGTTTTGGGGGGCATTCCTACGAGCAGTACTTC	CASSFGGHSYEQYF
-	-	TRBV27	TRBJ2-5	TGTGCCAGCAGTCACACCTGGCAGCTTCCCCAAGAGACCCAGTACTTC	CASSHTWQLPQETQYF
-	-	TRBV7-8	TRBJ2-4	TGTGCCAGCAGCTTTATGGGCCATGTTAACGGGATTCAGTACTTC	CASSFMGHVNGIQYF
-	once	TRBV28	TRBJ1-2	TGTGCCAGCAGTTTGATCGAAAGCTTCTATGGCTACACCTTC	CASSLIESFYGYTF
TRBD1	once	TRBV5-4	TRBJ1-1	TGTGCCAGCAGCTTAGCTCAGGGGGTCACTGAAGCTTTCTTT	CASSLAQGVTEAFF
TRBD2	many	TRBV27	TRBJ2-1	TGTGCCAGCAGACCCCCAGCGGGAGGCCCTTTAAGGGAGCAGTTCTTC	CASRPPAGGPLREQFF
-	-	TRBV7-6	TRBJ2-6	TGTGCCAGCAGCCCCCCCTTAGGAGGGGCCAACGTCCTGACTTTC	CASSPPLGGANVLTF
TRBD2	-	TRBV19	TRBJ2-2	TGTGCCAGTAGTTTCAGCGGGGGGAACACCGGGGAGCTGTTTTTT	CASSFSGGNTGELFF
TRBD1	many	TRBV7-2	TRBJ2-3	TGTGCCAGCAGCTTTTGGACAGGGGGCGCAGATACGCAGTATTTT	CASSFWTGGADTQYF
-	-	TRBV25-1	TRBJ1-2	TGTGCCAGCAGTGCCCCGGACAGTAGTGGCTACACCTTC	CASSAPDSSGYTF
TRBD2	-	TRBV7-2	TRBJ2-1	TGTGCCAGCAGCTTAGGGGGGACTAGCGGCCAAATCAATGAGCAGTTCTTC	CASSLGGTSGQINEQFF
TRBD2	-	TRBV5-1	TRBJ2-1	TGCGCCAGCAGCGCCACGGGACTAGCGGGCAATGAGCAGTTCTTC	CASSATGLAGNEQFF
TRBD1	-	TRBV10-2	TRBJ1-1	TGCGCCAGCAGTCTACAGGGGGCGCGCACTGAAGCTTTCTTT	CASSLQGARTEAFF
TRBD1	-	TRBV19	TRBJ1-1	TGTGCCAGTAGTGGACAGGTTATGAACACTGAAGCTTTCTTT	CASSGQVMNTEAFF
-	-	TRBV6-5	TRBJ2-2	TGTGCCTGTGGTCCTATAAACACCGGGGAGCTGTTTTTT	CACGPINTGELFF
-	many	TRBV10-3	TRBJ1-3	TGTGCCATCAGTGAGTCGGTCGGGACTCTGGCTGGAAACACCATATATTTT	CAISESVGTLAGNTIYF
-	-	TRBV11-3	TRBJ2-2	TGTGCCAGCAGCTCCAAGAGGCGGGGGGAGCTGTTTTTT	CASSSKRRGELFF
TRBD2	-	TRBV7-2	TRBJ2-7	TGTGCCAGCACCCCCGGGGGGGTTGCAGGGACCTACGAGCAGTACTTC	CASTPGGVAGTYEQYF
-	few	TRBV11-3	TRBJ1-1	TGTGCCAGCAGCCTTGAGCCTGGCACTGAAGCTTTCTTT	CASSLEPGTEAFF
-	-	TRBV6-1	TRBJ1-5	TGTGCCAGCAGCCGGTATAGCAATCAGCCCCAGCATTTT	CASSRYSNQPQHF
-	-	TRBV7-2	TRBJ2-1	TGTGCCAGCAGCTTGGGGAGTCACAATGAGCAGTTCTTC	CASSLGSHNEQFF
-	-	TRBV2	TRBJ1-2	TGTGCCAGCAGGGATAGTGGGGGCTACTATGGCTACACCTTC	CASRDSGGYYGYTF
-	-	TRBV19	TRBJ2-7	TGTGCCAGTAGTATGATTGGCTACGAGCAGTACTTC	CASSMIGYEQYF
-	-	TRBV7-3	TRBJ2-6	TGTGCCAGCAGCCCGTCAGGGGCTTGGGGGTCTGGGGCCAACGTCCTGACTTTC	CASSPSGAWGSGANVLTF
TRBD2	-	TRBV27	TRBJ2-3	TGTGCCAGCAGTACCTTCCTTCGCGGGAGGGCGGTTAATACGCAGTATTTT	CASSTFLRGRAVNTQYF
-	few	TRBV29-1	TRBJ2-7	TGCAGCGTTGTAGGCAGCTCCTACGAGCAGTACTTC	CSVVGSSYEQYF
-	few	TRBV19	TRBJ1-5	TGTGCCAGTAGTATAATGTCCAGGCGGCCCAATCAGCCCCAGCATTTT	CASSIMSRRPNQPQHF
-	few	TRBV10-3	TRBJ1-2	TGTGCCATCAGTGACACCTCTTGGGGCTACACCTTC	CAISDTSWGYTF
TRBD2	-	TRBV19	TRBJ2-1	TGTGCCAGTAGTTTGACTAGCGGGGAGTTCAATGAGCAGTTCTTC	CASSLTSGEFNEQFF
-	-	TRBV5-1	TRBJ2-2	TGCGCCAGTCGGACATTTGAAAACACCGGGGAGCTGTTTTTT	CASRTFENTGELFF
-	once	TRBV2	TRBJ2-5	TGTGCCAGCAGTGAGGGGGGCCAGGGTGCAGAGACCCAGTACTTC	CASSEGGQGAETQYF
-	-	TRBV30	TRBJ2-3	TGTGCCTGGGGGAAACGGGGAGTCAGCACAGATACGCAGTATTTT	CAWGKRGVSTDTQYF
-	-	TRBV7-6	TRBJ2-2	TGTGCCAGCAGCTTAGAGAACAGGGTCACCGGGGAGCTGTTTTTT	CASSLENRVTGELFF
-	-	TRBV14	TRBJ2-7	TGTGCCAGCAGCCGGCTTACCTACGAGCAGTACTTC	CASSRLTYEQYF
-	many	TRBV2	TRBJ1-1	TGTGCCAGCAGTGAAAGTGGACAGCCGAACACTGAAGCTTTCTTT	CASSESGQPNTEAFF
-	-	TRBV9	TRBJ1-2	TGTGCCAGCAGCGAAGGAGGGGCCCGGTCGAGCCTTACCTATGGCTACACCTTC	CASSEGGARSSLTYGYTF
-	-	TRBV7-3	TRBJ1-1	TGTGCCAGCAGCTTAACGGGTGGGACTGAAGCTTTCTTT	CASSLTGGTEAFF
-	-	TRBV7-8	TRBJ2-1	TGTGCCAGCAGCTTAGAGGGTGGGGATTACAATGAGCAGTTCTTC	CASSLEGGDYNEQFF
-	many	TRBV7-2	TRBJ2-2	TGTGCCAGCAGCTCAGATTTTGCCGGGGAGCTGTTTTTT	CASSSDFAGELFF
-	-	TRBV7-8	TRBJ2-7	TGTGCCAGCAGCTTACACTCTCGGCGGGTTTCCTCCTACGAGCAGTACTTC	CASSLHSRRVSSYEQYF
TRBD2	-	TRBV5-4	TRBJ2-3	TGTGCCAGCAGCAAGGCGGGACTAGCAGTCACAGATACGCAGTATTTT	CASSKAGLAVTDTQYF
-	-	TRBV10-3	TRBJ2-3	TGTGCCATCAGTGAGTCGGCCAGTGGAGTAGATACGCAGTATTTT	CAISESASGVDTQYF
-	-	TRBV7-2	TRBJ1-5	TGTGCCAGCAGCCTAAGACAGCAAGATAATCAGCCCCAGCATTTT	CASSLRQQDNQPQHF